What follows is one T cell receptor beta chain and its context. Its antigen is still unknown. Carried by the TCR beta cDNA libraries were unique molecular identifiers. Each batch of about 0.95 to 10 million T cells produced a few hundred thousand cDNA molecules. TCRdb re-analysed the PCR reads in MiXCR, keeping a single row per CDR3 protein. The data hold a few hundred thousand distinct CDR3 sequences, with less than 45% observed a single time. The germline V gene has CDR1 SGHRS and CDR2 YFSETQ. V was pared by 2 bases and J by 4 bases, with 9 bases of the junction left unmatched. The CDR3 consists of 16 residues. This record belongs to a study of post-analysis software for immune sequencing data. Notes on the study in general: When compared against controls, multiple sclerosis patients showed significantly lower normalized Chao1 diversity. Under the F measure, samples that were prepared in one batch clustered strongly together. The study found TRBV5-6, TRBV5-1 and TRBV20-1 among 4 or 5 TRBV segments more frequent in patients than controls.

This rearrangement joins TRBV5-1 to TRBJ2-1, with 7 bases aligning to TRBD2. Sequenced sample: blood. The clonotype was recovered from a girl aged 5-17 years with multiple sclerosis. As DNA, the CDR3 is TGCGCCAGCAGCTTAAGGGCGGGAGAATTTTACAATGAGCAGTTCTTC. It is translated as CASSLRAGEFYNEQFF. The full variable domain, its missing parts supplied by reference TRBV5-1 and TRBJ2-1, is KAGVTQTPRYLIKTRGQQVTLSCSPISGHRSVSWYQQTPGQGLQFLFEYFSETQRNKGNFPGRFSGRQFSNSRSEMNVSTLELGDSALYLCASSLRAGEFYNEQFFGPGTRLTVL.